The 14 T cell receptor beta chains reported below all come from one sample, sequenced in a study of cytomegalovirus exposure and HLA in healthy donors (dated by TCRdb to the late 2010s). Library preparation was by the immunoSEQ multiplex PCR assay. For the multiplex PCR, a mixture combining 60 forward primers for TCR Vbeta segments and 13 reverse primers for TCR Jbeta segments was used. As stored in TCRdb, this immuneACCESS dataset retains in-frame rearrangements with V and J assigned. A fraction of the clones does not appear; measured against another copy, unresolved V genes explain less than half of the discrepancy, and the remainder lacks a known reason. Present in this sample are approximately 150,000 clones, around 65% of which were seen just once. The ten largest clones capture over 5% of the sample. Sequencing input: PBMCs. The receptor set was obtained from a woman aged 60 to 75 in good health and CMV-seronegative.

V is TRBV10-3 and J is TRBJ2-7, with D possibly matching TRBD1 (6 bases). Per germline, CDR1 ENHRY and CDR2 SYGVKD. Trimming took 4 bases from V and 2 from J, leaving 18 bases between them. This CDR3 region has 16 residues. In DNA, the CDR3 is TGTGCCATCAGTGGTCAGGACAGCCGTGGGGCCTACGAGCAGTACTTC. Encoded protein: CAISGQDSRGAYEQYF.

The rearrangement joins TRBV6-1 to TRBJ1-4, with TRBD1 as a possible D gene (5 bases). Germline assignment: CDR1 MNHNS and CDR2 SASEGT. This CDR3 has 15 residues. V lost 1 base and J 2 bases, leaving 8 bases between the germline ends. Here the CDR3 reads CASSEVGGTNEKLFF. CDR3 DNA sequence: TGTGCCAGCAGTGAAGTGGGGGGGACTAATGAAAAACTGTTTTTT.

The sample holds a few counts of this clone. This rearrangement joins TRBV6-6 to TRBJ1-2, with D unclear. Germline V lookup: CDR1 MNHNY, CDR2 SVGAGI (reference sequence). Trimming took 6 bases from V and 3 from J, leaving 14 bases between them. The CDR3 is 14 amino acids. In DNA, the CDR3 is TGTGCCAGCAGAAGGGAGGCAGGCGACTATGGCTACACCTTC. Its protein product is CASRREAGDYGYTF.

This clone has a handful of counts. V gene TRBV7-2 combines with J gene TRBJ2-2; 7 nucleotides line up with TRBD2. The CDR3 totals 12 residues. CDR1 and CDR2 (germline): SGHTA, FQGNSA. The CDR3 protein is CAGGSNTGELFF. Here the CDR3 DNA reads TGTGCGGGGGGGTCGAACACCGGGGAGCTGTTTTTT.

The J gene is TRBJ1-1, the V gene TRBV2; unclear D gene. With 7 bases removed from V and 1 base from J, the gap between germline ends came to 7 bases. The germline V gene has CDR1 SNHLY and CDR2 FYNNEI. The CDR3 loop spans 12 amino acids. The CDR3 DNA is TGTGCCAGCAATCGGGAGAACACTGAAGCTTTCTTT. Residues: CASNRENTEAFF.

The V gene is TRBV5-6, the J gene TRBJ2-5, with 9 positions matching TRBD1. The CDR3 length is 16 residues. Germline V gene lookup returns CDR1 SGHDT and CDR2 YYEEEE. V trimming: 1 base; J trimming: 5 bases; junction bases outside the gene matches: 9. DNA of the CDR3: TGTGCCAGCAGCTTGTGGGGGACAGGGAGGGGGGAGACCCAGTACTTC. This translates into CASSLWGTGRGETQYF.

The chain couples TRBV2 to TRBJ2-7; D gene unclear. The CDR3 length is 13 residues. V was clipped by 7 bases and J by 2 bases, with 12 bases between them. Germline V gene sequence: CDR1 SNHLY, CDR2 FYNNEI. The CDR3: CASTRDTTYEQYF. DNA of the CDR3: TGTGCCAGCACGCGAGACACAACCTACGAGCAGTACTTC.

V usage is TRBV4-1 and J usage is TRBJ2-3; unclear D gene. The CDR3 is made up of 16 amino acids. With 2 bases removed from V and 0 bases from J, the gap between germline ends came to 12 bases. Germline V gene lookup returns CDR1 MGHRA and CDR2 YSYEKL. CDR3 nucleotide sequence: TGCGCCAGCAGCCAAACATTACAGTTCAGCACAGATACGCAGTATTTT. It translates to CASSQTLQFSTDTQYF.

V and J are TRBV28 and TRBJ2-3; TRBD2 agrees at 8 bases. The germline gives CDR1 MDHEN, CDR2 SYDVKM. This CDR3 spans 15 amino acids. Trimming at V came to 2 bases and at J to 4 bases, leaving 5 bases not matched to a gene. Here the CDR3 reads CASSLILAESDTQYF. The CDR3 region has the DNA TGTGCCAGCAGTTTAATACTAGCGGAGTCAGATACGCAGTATTTT.

The chain couples TRBV7-8 to TRBJ1-2, with D perhaps matching TRBD1 (5 bases). The germline CDR1 and CDR2 sequences are SGHVS and FQNEAQ. V was cut by 5 bases and J by 4 bases, with 20 bases left in between. The CDR3 runs to 16 residues. CDR3 bases: TGTGCCAGCAGCACAAAAACCAGGGCCCTGGGCTATGGCTACACCTTC. As protein: CASSTKTRALGYGYTF.

The chain uses TRBV5-4 and TRBJ2-5, with 8 bases lining up with TRBD2. Germline-derived CDR1 and CDR2 are SGHNT and YYREEE (reference sequence). The CDR3 has 15 residues. Trimming removed 3 bases from V and 1 base from J; junction bases left unmatched: 5. In nucleotides, the CDR3 is TGTGCCAGCAGCTCTGCGGGGGGACGCCAAGAGACCCAGTACTTC. This codes for CASSSAGGRQETQYF.

The gene calls are TRBV16 and TRBJ2-1; D perhaps matches TRBD1 (6 bases). V was shortened by 4 bases and J by 12 bases, with 16 bases between the two germline ends. The CDR3 extends over 13 amino acids. The germline gives CDR1 KGHSY, CDR2 FQNENV. The CDR3 sequence: CASSPDTEQGQFF. The CDR3, as DNA: TGTGCCAGCAGCCCCGACACGGAACAGGGGCAGTTCTTC.

This clone has only a few counts. The rearrangement joins TRBV5-1 to TRBJ1-1, with D hard to call. CDR1 SGHRS and CDR2 YFSETQ come from the germline V gene. The CDR3 length is 14 residues. V gave up 2 bases and J gave up 4 bases, with 12 bases separating them. The CDR3 coding sequence is TGCGCCAGCAGCTTCAGAGGTGAGGGCACTGAAGCTTTCTTT. Residues: CASSFRGEGTEAFF.

This clone is a singleton in its sample. The genes are TRBV6-6 and TRBJ2-7, with TRBD1 matching over 9 bases. The CDR3 spans 14 residues. The germline gives CDR1 MNHNY, CDR2 SVGAGI (reference sequence). With V trimmed by 5 bases and J by 5 bases, 7 bases remained unmatched. In nucleotides, the CDR3 is TGTGCCAGCAGTCCGAAAACAGGGGGCAACGAGCAGTACTTC. This encodes CASSPKTGGNEQYF.